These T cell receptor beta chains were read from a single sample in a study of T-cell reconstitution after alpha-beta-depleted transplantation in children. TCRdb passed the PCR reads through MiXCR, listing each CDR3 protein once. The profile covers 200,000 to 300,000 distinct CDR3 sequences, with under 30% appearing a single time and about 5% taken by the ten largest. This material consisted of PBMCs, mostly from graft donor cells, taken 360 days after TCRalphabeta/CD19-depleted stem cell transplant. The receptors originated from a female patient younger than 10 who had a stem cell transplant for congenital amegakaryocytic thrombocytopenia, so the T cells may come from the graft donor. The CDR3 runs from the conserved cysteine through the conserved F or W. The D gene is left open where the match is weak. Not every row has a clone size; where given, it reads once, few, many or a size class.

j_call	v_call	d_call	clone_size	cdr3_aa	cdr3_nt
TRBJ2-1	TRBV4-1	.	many	CASREARRGNEQFF	TGCGCCAGCAGGGAGGCAAGGAGGGGCAATGAGCAGTTCTTC
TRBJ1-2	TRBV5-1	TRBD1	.	CASSYRDRVGYTF	TGCGCCAGCAGCTACCGGGACAGGGTCGGCTACACCTTC
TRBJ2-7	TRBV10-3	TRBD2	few	CAISDNSGRAWEQYF	TGTGCCATCAGCGATAATAGCGGGAGGGCCTGGGAGCAGTACTTC
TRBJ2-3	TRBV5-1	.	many	CASSSPSTDTQYF	TGTGCCAGCAGTTCCCCCAGCACAGATACGCAGTATTTT
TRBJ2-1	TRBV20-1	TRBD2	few	CSARGRRPPGGGSYNEQFF	TGCAGTGCTAGAGGACGCAGACCCCCGGGAGGAGGATCCTACAATGAGCAGTTCTTC
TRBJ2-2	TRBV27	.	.	CASKQYTGELFF	TGTGCCAGCAAACAGTACACCGGGGAGCTGTTTTTT
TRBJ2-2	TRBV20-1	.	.	CSAGDSPASGELFF	TGCAGTGCTGGAGATTCGCCGGCCTCCGGGGAGCTGTTTTTT
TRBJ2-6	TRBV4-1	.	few	CASSQDIISRAFRANVLTF	TGCGCCAGCAGCCAAGATATAATAAGTCGGGCGTTTAGGGCCAACGTCCTGACTTTC
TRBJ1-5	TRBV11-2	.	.	CASSLDSAASNQPQHF	TGTGCCAGCAGCTTAGATTCGGCAGCTAGCAATCAGCCCCAGCATTTT
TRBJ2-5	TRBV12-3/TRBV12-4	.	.	CASSLEGHFETQYF	TGTGCCAGCAGTTTAGAGGGTCATTTTGAGACCCAGTACTTC
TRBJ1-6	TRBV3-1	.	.	CASSQEYSPLHF	TGTGCCAGCAGCCAGGAGTATTCACCCCTCCACTTT
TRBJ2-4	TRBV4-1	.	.	CASSQDTTGQYF	TGCGCCAGCAGCCAAGATACCACAGGGCAGTACTTC
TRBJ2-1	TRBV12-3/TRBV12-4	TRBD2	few	CASTPSGGRSYNEQFF	TGTGCCAGCACCCCTAGCGGGGGTCGCTCCTACAATGAGCAGTTCTTC
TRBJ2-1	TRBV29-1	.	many	CSVFLGTRRANEQFF	TGCAGCGTCTTTCTGGGGACAAGGCGGGCCAATGAGCAGTTCTTC
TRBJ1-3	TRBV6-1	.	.	CASSEALAGSGNTIYF	TGTGCCAGCAGTGAAGCGCTAGCGGGCTCTGGAAACACCATATATTTT
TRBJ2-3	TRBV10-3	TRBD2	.	CAISLPLTSGVDTQYF	TGTGCCATCAGTCTACCCTTGACTAGCGGTGTCGATACGCAGTATTTT